This T cell receptor beta chain stems from a study of blood T cell repertoires in COVID-19. Study details: In each case, the material was cDNA or gDNA derived from T cells, B-cell-depleted T cells, or PBMCs.

This CDR3 has 15 residues. In germline, CDR1 is KGHSH, CDR2 LQKENI. Trimming left V 4 bases short and J 3 bases short, with 16 bases between. TCRdb keeps only in-frame clones here, not all; method: immunoSEQ multiplex PCR. Of fewer than 300,000 clones listed, 80% to 90% are singletons. The gene calls are TRBV18 and TRBJ2-7; perhaps TRBD2 as D (7 bases). This TCR was recovered from a woman aged 50 to 65 with acute or convalescent COVID-19. Sequencing input: peripheral blood. CDR3 DNA sequence: TGTGCCAGCTCACTTACTCCGGGGGGCCGCTACGAGCAGTACTTC. Translation: CASSLTPGGRYEQYF.